A single sample is the source of the 19 T cell receptor beta chains below, sequenced in a study of beta chain features in type 1 diabetes. Notes on the study in general: TCRB CDR3 length was moderately but significantly reduced in all four CD4+ subsets of Type 1 diabetes patients.

The investigators reverse transcribed all of the isolated RNA, so they sequenced expressed TCRB transcripts. TCRdb's table, derived via immunoSEQ multiplex PCR, lists solely in-frame clones and lacks some. The data contain 150,000 to 200,000 clones, roughly 9% of them singletons. These receptors lack a known antigen. Sequencing used central memory CD4+ T cells from blood. The receptors shown here come from a young woman with type 1 diabetes.

This chain connects TRBV7-6 to TRBJ2-6, with D perhaps matching TRBD1 (7 bases). CDR1 and CDR2 (germline): SGHVS, FNYEAQ. The CDR3 extends over 16 amino acids. The germline V and J ends were trimmed by 4 bases and 2 bases, with 12 bases remaining between them. DNA for the CDR3: TGTGCCAGCAGCTCCTCCAGGGGGGCTGGGGCCAACGTCCTGACTTTC. Its translation: CASSSSRGAGANVLTF.

The J gene is TRBJ1-1, the V gene TRBV19; possibly TRBD1 for D (5 bases). Looked up from germline, CDR1 is LNHDA and CDR2 is SQIVND (reference sequence). V lost 5 bases and J lost 5, with 12 bases in between. The CDR3 contains 13 residues. CDR3 coding DNA: TGTGCCAGTAGTGTAACAGGCAGGACTGAAGCTTTCTTT. Its translation: CASSVTGRTEAFF.

This sequence joins TRBV5-1 and TRBJ1-1; possibly TRBD1 for D (6 bases). Trimming shortened V by 0 bases and J by 0 bases, and 6 bases separated the two germline ends. Germline V gives CDR1 SGHRS, CDR2 YFSETQ. The CDR3 length is 14 residues. The CDR3 reads CASSLDRVNTEAFF. CDR3 DNA sequence: TGCGCCAGCAGCTTGGACAGGGTGAACACTGAAGCTTTCTTT.

This clone was counted a few times. The chain recombines TRBV7-3 with TRBJ2-7; tentative D call: TRBD2 (6 bases). This CDR3 spans 18 amino acids. CDR1 SGHTA and CDR2 FQGTGA come from the germline V gene. V was shortened by 4 bases and J by 1 base, with 23 bases between the two germline ends. CDR3 region: CASSYKILLAGTSYEQYF. The CDR3 DNA reads as TGTGCCAGCAGCTACAAAATTCTTCTGGCGGGAACTTCCTACGAGCAGTACTTC.

This clone was counted a few times. The rearrangement uses TRBV2 and TRBJ1-1, with D perhaps matching TRBD1 (5 bases). The V gene's germline CDR1 is SNHLY and CDR2 FYNNEI. The CDR3 totals 12 residues. Between the trimmed V and J ends, which lost 7 bases and 4 bases, there was a span of 10 bases. CDR3 DNA: TGTGCCAGCATCTGGGGGGGCACTGAAGCTTTCTTT. This gives the protein CASIWGGTEAFF.

The CDR3 region is CASSLEGTVDEQYF. CDR3 sequence (DNA): TGTGCCAGCAGCTTAGAGGGCACTGTTGACGAGCAGTACTTC. The chain has TRBV5-4 and TRBJ2-7; tentatively, D is TRBD2 (5 bases). V was shortened by 2 bases and J by 5 bases, with 14 bases between the two germline ends. The CDR3 is 14 amino acids. Germline CDR1 is SGHNT and CDR2 is YYREEE (reference sequence).

The chain uses TRBV29-1 and TRBJ2-7; 7 bases line up with TRBD1. Germline V gene data show CDR1 as SQVTM and CDR2 as ANQGSEA. The CDR3 is 11 residues long. V gave up 6 bases and J gave up 8 bases; unmatched junction bases: 7. The CDR3 sequence is CSVGDRDQQYF. CDR3 sequence (DNA): TGCAGCGTGGGAGACAGGGACCAGCAGTACTTC.

This clone was recorded at least ten times. The J gene is TRBJ2-3, the V gene TRBV19, with 7 bases lining up with TRBD1. This CDR3 spans 13 amino acids. V lost 7 bases to trimming and J lost 1 base; unmatched junction nucleotides: 2. Germline V lookup: CDR1 LNHDA, CDR2 SQIVND (reference sequence). CDR3 protein: CASTRGRTDTQYF. In DNA form, the CDR3 reads TGTGCCAGTACTAGGGGGCGCACAGATACGCAGTATTTT.

The CDR3 reads CASSLPPQGGNTEAFF. For the CDR3, the DNA is TGTGCCAGCAGCTTACCCCCTCAGGGCGGGAACACTGAAGCTTTCTTT. This rearrangement joins TRBV28 to TRBJ1-1, with a possible D match to TRBD1 (5 bases). Trimming took 6 bases from V and 1 from J, leaving 18 bases between them. This CDR3 has 16 amino acids. The germline V gene encodes CDR1 MDHEN and CDR2 SYDVKM.

Only a few counts were recorded for this clone. V usage is TRBV18 and J usage is TRBJ2-5, with 10 bases that match TRBD1. Germline trimming cut 2 bases from V and 4 bases from J; bases unmatched to any gene: 4. CDR1 KGHSH and CDR2 LQKENI come from the germline V gene. The CDR3 is made up of 15 amino acids. The CDR3 bases are TGTGCCAGCTCACCAGGGACAGGGGTACGAGAGACCCAGTACTTC. As protein: CASSPGTGVRETQYF. The whole variable domain, remainder taken from reference TRBV18 and TRBJ2-5, is NAGVMQNPRHLVRRRGQEARLRCSPMKGHSHVYWYRQLPEEGLKFMVYLQKENIIDESGMPKERFSAEFPKEGPSILRIQQVVRGDSAAYFCASSPGTGVRETQYFGPGTRLLVL.

This clone appeared a few times. This rearrangement joins TRBV18 to TRBJ2-7; D is perhaps TRBD1 (5 bases). Looked up from germline, CDR1 is KGHSH and CDR2 is LQKENI. This CDR3 is built from 15 residues. V was pared by 2 bases and J by 6 bases, with 17 bases between. The CDR3 bases are TGTGCCAGCTCACCATCCTCAGGGAACCCTGGCGAGCAGTACTTC. Translation: CASSPSSGNPGEQYF.

This clone was detected a few times. The germline gene is not matched at one end of the junction; a read error may be the cause. J is TRBJ2-1 and V is TRBV7-7; the D is unclear. Looked up from germline, CDR1 is SSHAT and CDR2 is FNYEAQ (reference sequence). This CDR3 is built from 14 residues. The CDR3 reads CASSPTFAFDEQFF. The CDR3 nucleotides are TGTGCTAGCAGTCCAACCTTCGCGTTCGATGAGCAGTTCTTC.

This clone was detected a few times. This chain links TRBV6-5 with TRBJ2-7, with 7 nucleotides matching TRBD2. Germline CDR1 is MNHEY and CDR2 is SVGAGI. CDR3 size: 15 residues. V was pared by 0 bases and J by 6 bases, with 8 bases of the junction left unmatched. DNA of the CDR3: TGTGCCAGCAGTTACTCGATAGTGGCGGGGGTCGAGCAGTACTTC. Residues: CASSYSIVAGVEQYF.

This clone was seen a few times. This chain uses TRBV5-1 with TRBJ2-7, with D uncertain. This CDR3 has 13 residues. V was trimmed by 4 bases and J by 2 bases, leaving 10 bases between them. The germline gives CDR1 SGHRS, CDR2 YFSETQ. The CDR3 DNA sequence: TGCGCCAGCAGCCGCAGTGGAGCCTACGAGCAGTACTTC. Its translation: CASSRSGAYEQYF.

V and J are TRBV4-2 and TRBJ2-2, with D possibly being TRBD2 (5 bases). V lost 4 bases, J lost 6 bases, and 15 bases lay in between. The germline CDR1 and CDR2 sequences are LGHNA and YNFKEQ. The CDR3 has 15 residues. CDR3 sequence reads: CASSLSGSQAGELFF. The CDR3 nucleotides read TGTGCCAGCAGCCTAAGCGGATCTCAGGCCGGGGAGCTGTTTTTT.

The chain links TRBV7-3 to TRBJ1-2, with D unclear. Per the germline V gene, CDR1 is SGHTA and CDR2 is FQGTGA. Trimming removed 3 bases at V and 3 bases at J, with 8 bases between. The CDR3 consists of 13 residues. This CDR3 is CASSLAGDYGYTF. The CDR3 nucleotides read TGTGCCAGCAGCTTGGCCGGGGACTATGGCTACACCTTC.

The chain is built from TRBV18 and TRBJ2-7; 7 bases line up with TRBD2. The V segment lost 2 bases and the J segment 3 bases; nucleotides outside the gene matches: 7. The CDR3 loop spans 15 amino acids. Germline V gene sequence: CDR1 KGHSH, CDR2 LQKENI. The CDR3 coding sequence is TGTGCCAGCTCACCAAGCCGACTAGCAGGCTACGAGCAGTACTTC. It codes for CASSPSRLAGYEQYF.

This clone was observed a few times. This sequence joins TRBV4-3 and TRBJ2-7, with D maybe TRBD2 (5 bases). CDR1 is LGHNA, CDR2 YSLEER, per germline. V gave up 0 bases and J gave up 6 bases, with 18 bases separating them. This CDR3 contains 16 residues. DNA for the CDR3: TGCGCCAGCAGCCAAGATAACCGGGGAAGTGGTGGCGAGCAGTACTTC. Translated, it gives CASSQDNRGSGGEQYF.

Only a few counts were recorded for this clone. This chain uses TRBV18 with TRBJ2-5; 7 bases align to TRBD2. Germline CDR1 reads KGHSH; CDR2 reads LQKENI. The CDR3 is made up of 14 amino acids. Trimming cost V 3 bases and J 3 bases; bases outside gene matches: 4. The DNA of the CDR3 is TGTGCCAGCTCACCTGGAACTAGCGAAGAGACCCAGTACTTC. Encoded protein: CASSPGTSEETQYF.